The sequence of this T cell receptor (beta chain) was determined in a study of OX40 agonist ivuxolimab in advanced cancers. The wider study: Treatment of patients was with ivuxolimab, an agonistic anti-OX40 (CD134) antibody. Dosing consisted of intravenous ivuxolimab at 0.01 to 10 mg/kg every 2 weeks.

Repertoires were generated with immunoSEQ multiplex PCR, while TCRdb's copy carries only in-frame clones and drops some. The sample has 90,000 to 100,000 clones; roughly 84% are singletons. The study's findings and limits: The authors also found low normalized T-cell clonal expansion in some nonresponders.

This clone was seen once. Antigen: not known. The source of this sequence is an adult with an advanced solid tumor such as melanoma, head and neck, liver or kidney cancer. This material consisted of CD4+ or CD8+ T cells sorted from blood, taken in a trial of the OX40 agonist ivuxolimab.

CDR3 nucleotides: TGTGCCAGTAGTATATACGGCACCAGCTCCTACAATGAGCAGTTCTTC. This codes for CASSIYGTSSYNEQFF. This sequence joins TRBV19 and TRBJ2-1, with D unclear. This CDR3 spans 16 amino acids. The germline gives CDR1 LNHDA, CDR2 SQIVND (reference sequence). V lost 2 bases and J 0 bases, leaving 11 bases between the germline ends. The variable domain in full, completed from reference TRBV19 and TRBJ2-1, reads DGGITQSPKYLFRKEGQNVTLSCEQNLNHDAMYWYRQDPGQGLRLIYYSQIVNDFQKGDIAEGYSVSREKKESFPLTVTSAQKNPTAFYLCASSIYGTSSYNEQFFGPGTRLTVL.